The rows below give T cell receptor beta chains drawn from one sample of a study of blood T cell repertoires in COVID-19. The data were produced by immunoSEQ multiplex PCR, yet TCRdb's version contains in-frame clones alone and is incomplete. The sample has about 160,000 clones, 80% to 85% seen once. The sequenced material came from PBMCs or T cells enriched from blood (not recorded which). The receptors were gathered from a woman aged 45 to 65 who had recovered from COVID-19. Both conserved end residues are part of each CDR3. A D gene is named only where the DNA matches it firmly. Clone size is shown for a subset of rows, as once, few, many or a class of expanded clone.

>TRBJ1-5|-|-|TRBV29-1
TGCAGCGTAGCGGACAGTTTCAATCAGCCCCAGCATTTT
CSVADSFNQPQHF
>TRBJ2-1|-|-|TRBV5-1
TGCGCCAGCAGCCCCCCAGGGTGGGTTGGCAATGAGCAGTTCTTC
CASSPPGWVGNEQFF
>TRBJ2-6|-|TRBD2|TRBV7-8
TGTGCCAGCAGCCGAGCGGGGGGTGGGGCCAACGTCCTGACTTTC
CASSRAGGGANVLTF
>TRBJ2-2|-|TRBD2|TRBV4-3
TGCGCCAGCAGCCAAGCCTGGGGCGGGGGGGCCGCCGGGGAGCTGTTTTTT
CASSQAWGGGAAGELFF
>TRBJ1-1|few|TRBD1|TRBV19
TGTGCCACCATCGACAGGGTCAATGAAGCTTTCTTT
CATIDRVNEAFF
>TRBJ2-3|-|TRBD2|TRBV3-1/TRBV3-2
TGTGCCAGCAGCCAAGATATTAGCGGGGGCCCCCCCGATACGCAGTATTTT
CASSQDISGGPPDTQYF
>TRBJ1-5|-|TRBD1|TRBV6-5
TGTGCCAGCGCCCAGACAGGGTACCAGCCCCAGCATTTT
CASAQTGYQPQHF
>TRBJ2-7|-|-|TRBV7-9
TGTGCCAGCAGGTCGAGTAGCGGTTCCTACGAGCAGTACTTC
CASRSSSGSYEQYF
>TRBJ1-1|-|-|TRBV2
TGTGCCAGCAGTGGGAGGAACACTGAAGCTTTCTTT
CASSGRNTEAFF
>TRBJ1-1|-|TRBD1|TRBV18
TGTGCCAGCTCACCGGGACAGGGGGCTACTGAAGCTTTCTTT
CASSPGQGATEAFF
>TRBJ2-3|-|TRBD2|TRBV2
TGTGCCAGCAGAGGACTAGAGGGAACGCAGTATTTT
CASRGLEGTQYF
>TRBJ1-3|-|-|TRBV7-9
TGTGCCAGCAGCGTAAACGGGGAGAGTGGAAACACCATATATTTT
CASSVNGESGNTIYF
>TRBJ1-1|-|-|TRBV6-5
TGTGCCAGCAGTTACTCTCGGGAGGCTGAAAGCGCTTTCTTT
CASSYSREAESAFF
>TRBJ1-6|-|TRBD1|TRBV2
TGTGCCACAGCGCCAGGGACAGAGTATAATTCACCCCTCCACTTT
CATAPGTEYNSPLHF
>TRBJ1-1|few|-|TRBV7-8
TGTGCCAGCAGTCAGAAACTAACCGGGGACATGAACACTGAAGCTTTCTTT
CASSQKLTGDMNTEAFF
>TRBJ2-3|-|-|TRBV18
TGTGCCAGCTCACAGCAGAATGGGGGGAGAGATACGCAGTATTTT
CASSQQNGGRDTQYF
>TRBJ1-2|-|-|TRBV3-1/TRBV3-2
TGTGCCAGCAGCCAAGGACGGGGAACGGGCGGCTACACCTTC
CASSQGRGTGGYTF
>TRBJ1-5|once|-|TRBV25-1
TGTGCCAGCATTTCCAGGAGGAATCAGCCCCAGCATTTT
CASISRRNQPQHF
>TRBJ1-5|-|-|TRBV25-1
TGTGCCAGCAGCGGCCTCGGAGTGGGGCCCCAGCATTTT
CASSGLGVGPQHF
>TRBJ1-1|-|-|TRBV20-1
TGCAGTGCCCCGAACCCACCCGATAGTTTCTTT
CSAPNPPDSFF
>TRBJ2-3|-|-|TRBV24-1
TGTGCCACCAGTGATGCAGGGACAACAGATACGCAGTATTTT
CATSDAGTTDTQYF
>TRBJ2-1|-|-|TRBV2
TGTGCCAGCAAGGAGGCAGTCTACAATGAGCAGTTCTTC
CASKEAVYNEQFF
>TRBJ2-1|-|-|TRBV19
TGTGCCAGTAGTTGGACAGTCTCCTACAATGAGCAGTTCTTC
CASSWTVSYNEQFF
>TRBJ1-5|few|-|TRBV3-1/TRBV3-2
TGTGCCAGCAGCCAAGAAGGCGGGGCAGGCAATCAGCCCCAGCATTTT
CASSQEGGAGNQPQHF
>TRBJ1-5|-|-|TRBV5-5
TGTGCCAGCAGCTTGGAGGCAGGCCTTAGACAGCCCCAGCATTTT
CASSLEAGLRQPQHF